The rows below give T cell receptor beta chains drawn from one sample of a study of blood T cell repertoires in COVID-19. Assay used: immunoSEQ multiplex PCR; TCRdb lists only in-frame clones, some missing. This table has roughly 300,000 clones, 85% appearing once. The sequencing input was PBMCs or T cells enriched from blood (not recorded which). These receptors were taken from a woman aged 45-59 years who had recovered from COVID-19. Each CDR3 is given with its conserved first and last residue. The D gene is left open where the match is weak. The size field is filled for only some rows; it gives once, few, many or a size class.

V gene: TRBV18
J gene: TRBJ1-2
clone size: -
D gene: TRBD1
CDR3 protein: CASSRDRDGYTF
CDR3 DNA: TGTGCCAGCTCTAGGGACAGGGACGGCTACACCTTC

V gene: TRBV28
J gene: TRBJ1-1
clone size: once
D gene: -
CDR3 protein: CASRDRGGWDTEAFF
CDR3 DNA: TGTGCCAGCAGAGATAGGGGGGGGTGGGACACTGAAGCTTTCTTT

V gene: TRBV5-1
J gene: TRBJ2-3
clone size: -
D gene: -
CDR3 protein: CASSLVGGSMSDTQYF
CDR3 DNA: TGCGCCAGCAGCTTGGTGGGGGGTTCGATGTCAGATACGCAGTATTTT

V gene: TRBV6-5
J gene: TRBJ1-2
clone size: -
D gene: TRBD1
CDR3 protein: CASRPTGGRYGYTF
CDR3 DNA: TGTGCCAGCAGACCGACAGGGGGGAGGTATGGCTACACCTTC

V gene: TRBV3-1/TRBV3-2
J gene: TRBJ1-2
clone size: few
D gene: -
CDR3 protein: CASSQVGIEGYGYTF
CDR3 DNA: TGTGCCAGCAGCCAAGTCGGGATTGAGGGCTATGGCTACACCTTC

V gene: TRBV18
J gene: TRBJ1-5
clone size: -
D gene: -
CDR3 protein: CASSPGEGNQPQHF
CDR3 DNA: TGTGCCAGCTCACCAGGGGAGGGCAATCAGCCCCAGCATTTT

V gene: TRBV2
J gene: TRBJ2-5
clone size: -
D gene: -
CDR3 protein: CASSVQAPGKTQYF
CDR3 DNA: TGTGCCAGCAGTGTCCAGGCCCCCGGGAAGACCCAGTACTTC

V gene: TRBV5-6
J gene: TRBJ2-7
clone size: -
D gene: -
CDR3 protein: CASSFWDTSYEQYF
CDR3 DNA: TGTGCCAGCAGCTTTTGGGACACCTCCTACGAGCAGTACTTC

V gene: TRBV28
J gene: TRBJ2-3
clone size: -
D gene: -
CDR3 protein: CASSLHRALSTDTQYF
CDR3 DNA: TGTGCCAGCAGCTTGCACAGAGCCTTAAGCACAGATACGCAGTATTTT

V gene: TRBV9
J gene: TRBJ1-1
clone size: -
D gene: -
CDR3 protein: CASSVGRNTEAFF
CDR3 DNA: TGTGCCAGCAGCGTGGGCAGAAACACTGAAGCTTTCTTT

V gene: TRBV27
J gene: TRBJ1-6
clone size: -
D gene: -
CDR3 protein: CASRVRTASPLHF
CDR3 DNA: TGTGCCAGCAGAGTACGGACAGCCTCACCCCTCCACTTT

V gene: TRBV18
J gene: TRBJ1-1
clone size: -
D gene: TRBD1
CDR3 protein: CASSDDRAEAFF
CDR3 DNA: TGTGCCAGCTCAGATGACAGGGCTGAAGCTTTCTTT

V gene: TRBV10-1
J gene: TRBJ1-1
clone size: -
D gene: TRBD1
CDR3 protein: CASSRDREAVAFF
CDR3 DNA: TGCGCCAGCAGTCGGGACAGGGAGGCCGTGGCTTTCTTT

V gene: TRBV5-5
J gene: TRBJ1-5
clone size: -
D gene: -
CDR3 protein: CASSFSGTWGDQPQHF
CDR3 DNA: TGTGCCAGCAGCTTCTCCGGGACTTGGGGCGATCAGCCCCAGCATTTT

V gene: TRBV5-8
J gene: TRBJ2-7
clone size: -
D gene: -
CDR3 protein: CASSPRIAYNYGEQYF
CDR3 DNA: TGTGCCAGCAGCCCTAGGATAGCTTATAATTACGGCGAGCAGTACTTC

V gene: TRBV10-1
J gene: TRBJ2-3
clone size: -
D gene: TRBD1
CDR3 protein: CASSKGQGRDTQYF
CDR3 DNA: TGCGCCAGCAGTAAGGGACAGGGGAGAGATACGCAGTATTTT

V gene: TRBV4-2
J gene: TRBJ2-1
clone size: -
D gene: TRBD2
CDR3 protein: CASSQEGTSGGIPYNEQFF
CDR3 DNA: TGTGCCAGCAGCCAAGAAGGGACTAGCGGAGGGATCCCCTACAATGAGCAGTTCTTC

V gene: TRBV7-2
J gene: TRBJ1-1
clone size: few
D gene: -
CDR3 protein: CASSTTGFTEAFF
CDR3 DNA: TGTGCCAGCAGCACCACAGGGTTCACTGAAGCTTTCTTT

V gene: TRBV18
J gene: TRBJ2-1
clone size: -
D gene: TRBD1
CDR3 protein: CASSPLDRGMYNEQFF
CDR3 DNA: TGTGCCAGCTCACCACTTGACAGGGGGATGTACAATGAGCAGTTCTTC

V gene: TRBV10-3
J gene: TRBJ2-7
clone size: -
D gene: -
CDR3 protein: CAISEYSGNLREQYF
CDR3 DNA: TGTGCCATCAGTGAGTATTCGGGGAACCTACGAGAGCAGTACTTC

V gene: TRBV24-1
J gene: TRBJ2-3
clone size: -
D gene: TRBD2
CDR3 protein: CATSDPGLAADTQYF
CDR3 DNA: TGTGCCACCAGTGATCCGGGACTAGCTGCAGATACGCAGTATTTT

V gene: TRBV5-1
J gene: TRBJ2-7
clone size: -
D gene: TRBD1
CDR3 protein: CASSETGPSYEQYF
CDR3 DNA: TGCGCCAGCAGCGAGACAGGGCCCAGCTACGAGCAGTACTTC

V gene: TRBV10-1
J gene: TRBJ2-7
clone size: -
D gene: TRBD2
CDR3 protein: CASSAGTSGSYEQYF
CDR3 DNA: TGCGCCAGCAGTGCTGGGACTAGCGGGAGCTACGAGCAGTACTTC

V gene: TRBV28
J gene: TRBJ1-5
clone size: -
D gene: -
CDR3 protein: CASSFSTGNQPQHF
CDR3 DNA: TGTGCCAGCAGTTTTTCTACGGGAAATCAGCCCCAGCATTTT

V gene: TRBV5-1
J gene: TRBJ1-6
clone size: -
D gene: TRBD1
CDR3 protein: CASSLAGQGNSPLHF
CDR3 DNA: TGCGCCAGCAGCTTGGCAGGACAGGGAAATTCACCCCTCCACTTT

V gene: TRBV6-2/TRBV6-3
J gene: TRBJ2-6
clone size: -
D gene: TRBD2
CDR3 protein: CASSVTMTSGSITGANVLTF
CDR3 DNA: TGTGCCAGCAGTGTTACCATGACTAGCGGGAGTATAACTGGGGCCAACGTCCTGACTTTC

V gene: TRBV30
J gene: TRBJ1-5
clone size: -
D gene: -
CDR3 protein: CAWSSNSNQPQHF
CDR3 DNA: TGTGCCTGGAGTAGCAATAGCAATCAGCCCCAGCATTTT

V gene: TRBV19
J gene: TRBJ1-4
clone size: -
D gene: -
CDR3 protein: CASREYGGSTNEKLFF
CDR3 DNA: TGTGCCAGTAGGGAGTATGGCGGCTCAACTAATGAAAAACTGTTTTTT

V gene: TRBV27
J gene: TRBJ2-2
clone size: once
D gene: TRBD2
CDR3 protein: CASSSTGLADVVTGELFF
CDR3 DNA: TGTGCCAGCAGTTCAACGGGACTAGCGGACGTAGTCACCGGGGAGCTGTTTTTT

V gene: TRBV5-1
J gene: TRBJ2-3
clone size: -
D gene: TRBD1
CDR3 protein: CASSLQSGGVADTQYF
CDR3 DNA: TGCGCCAGCAGCTTGCAGTCAGGGGGAGTCGCAGATACGCAGTATTTT

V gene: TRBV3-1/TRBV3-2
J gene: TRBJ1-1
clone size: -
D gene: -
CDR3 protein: CASSQVGDEAFF
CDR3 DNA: TGTGCCAGCAGCCAGGTCGGGGATGAAGCTTTCTTT

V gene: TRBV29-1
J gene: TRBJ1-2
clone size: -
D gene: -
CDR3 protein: CSVRSAGVTQYGYTF
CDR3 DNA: TGCAGCGTTCGGTCCGCAGGGGTTACTCAATATGGCTACACCTTC

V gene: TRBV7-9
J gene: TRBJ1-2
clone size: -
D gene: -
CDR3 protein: CASSLVGLNYGYTF
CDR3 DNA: TGTGCCAGCAGCTTAGTTGGCCTTAACTATGGCTACACCTTC

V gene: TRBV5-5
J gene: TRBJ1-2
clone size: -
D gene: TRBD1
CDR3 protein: CASSLQGARGYGYTF
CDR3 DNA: TGTGCCAGCAGTCTACAGGGGGCCAGAGGCTATGGCTACACCTTC

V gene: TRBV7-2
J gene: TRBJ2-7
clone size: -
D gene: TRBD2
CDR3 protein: CASSLVSSGMSEQYF
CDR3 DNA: TGTGCCAGCAGCTTAGTGTCTAGCGGGATGAGCGAGCAGTACTTC

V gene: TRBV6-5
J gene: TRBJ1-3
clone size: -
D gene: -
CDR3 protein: CASSYRGTGNTIYF
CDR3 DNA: TGTGCCAGCAGTTACCGGGGAACTGGAAACACCATATATTTT

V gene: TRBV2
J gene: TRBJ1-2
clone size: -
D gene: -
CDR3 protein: CASLMGGADGYTF
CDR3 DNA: TGTGCCAGCTTGATGGGGGGGGCGGATGGCTACACCTTC

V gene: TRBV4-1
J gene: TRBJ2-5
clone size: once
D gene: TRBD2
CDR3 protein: CASSQASGRAETQYF
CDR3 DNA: TGCGCCAGCAGCCAAGCTAGCGGGAGGGCAGAGACCCAGTACTTC

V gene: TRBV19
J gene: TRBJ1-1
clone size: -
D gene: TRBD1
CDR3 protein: CASSITGDTEAFF
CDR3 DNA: TGTGCCAGTAGTATTACAGGGGACACTGAAGCTTTCTTT

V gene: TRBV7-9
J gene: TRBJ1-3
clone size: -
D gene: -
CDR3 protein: CASSPGSNLGNTIYF
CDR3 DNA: TGTGCCAGCAGCCCCGGTAGCAATCTCGGAAACACCATATATTTT

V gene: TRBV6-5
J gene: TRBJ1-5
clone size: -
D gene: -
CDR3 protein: CASSRLQPQHF
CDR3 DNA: TGTGCCAGCAGTCGCCTACAGCCCCAGCATTTT

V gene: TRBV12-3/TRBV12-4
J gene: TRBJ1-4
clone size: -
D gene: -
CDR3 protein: CASRGQGSEKLFF
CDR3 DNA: TGTGCCTCCCGCGGTCAAGGTTCTGAAAAACTGTTTTTT

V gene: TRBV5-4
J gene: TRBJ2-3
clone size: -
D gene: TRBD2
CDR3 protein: CASSLRRTSGTSDTQYF
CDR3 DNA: TGTGCCAGCAGCTTGCGGCGCACTAGCGGGACCTCAGATACGCAGTATTTT

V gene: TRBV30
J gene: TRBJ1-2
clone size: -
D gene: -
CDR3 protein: CAWSRQSYGYTF
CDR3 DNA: TGTGCCTGGAGTAGACAGTCCTATGGCTACACCTTC

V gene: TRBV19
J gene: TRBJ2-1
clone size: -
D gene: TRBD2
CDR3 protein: CASSRGTSGNNEQFF
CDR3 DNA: TGTGCCAGTAGTAGGGGGACTAGCGGAAACAATGAGCAGTTCTTC

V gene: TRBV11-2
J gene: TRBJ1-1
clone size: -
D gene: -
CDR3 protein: CASSWGVAEAFF
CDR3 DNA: TGTGCCAGCAGCTGGGGGGTTGCTGAAGCTTTCTTT

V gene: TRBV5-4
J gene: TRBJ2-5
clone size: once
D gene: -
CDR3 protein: CASSLTQGRETQYF
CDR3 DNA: TGTGCCAGCAGCTTGACCCAGGGGCGAGAGACCCAGTACTTC

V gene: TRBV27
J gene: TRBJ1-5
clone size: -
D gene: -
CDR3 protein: CASSYGRQLTSNQPQHF
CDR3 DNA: TGTGCCAGCAGTTACGGGCGACAGCTAACTAGCAATCAGCCCCAGCATTTT

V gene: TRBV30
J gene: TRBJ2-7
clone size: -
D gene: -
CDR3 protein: CAWSASKQVLWYEQYF
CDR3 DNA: TGTGCCTGGAGTGCCAGTAAACAGGTTCTGTGGTACGAGCAGTACTTC

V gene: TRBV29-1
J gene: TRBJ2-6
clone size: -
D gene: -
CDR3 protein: CSVEEGRSGANVLTF
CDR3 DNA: TGCAGCGTTGAAGAGGGCAGGTCTGGGGCCAACGTCCTGACTTTC

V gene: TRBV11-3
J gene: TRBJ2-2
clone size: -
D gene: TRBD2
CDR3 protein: CASSLGTSGVGELFF
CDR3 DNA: TGTGCCAGCAGCTTAGGGACTAGCGGCGTCGGGGAGCTGTTTTTT

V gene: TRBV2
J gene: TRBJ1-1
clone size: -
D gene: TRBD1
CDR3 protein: CASRGQKLMNTEAFF
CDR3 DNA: TGTGCCAGCAGGGGACAGAAACTAATGAACACTGAAGCTTTCTTT

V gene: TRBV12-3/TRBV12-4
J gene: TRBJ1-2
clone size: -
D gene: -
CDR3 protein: CASSFREDYGYTF
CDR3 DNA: TGTGCCAGCAGCTTCAGGGAGGACTATGGCTACACCTTC

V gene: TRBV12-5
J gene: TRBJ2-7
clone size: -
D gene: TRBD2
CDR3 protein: CASGLREGRREQYF
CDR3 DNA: TGTGCTAGTGGTTTGCGGGAGGGAAGGCGCGAGCAGTACTTC

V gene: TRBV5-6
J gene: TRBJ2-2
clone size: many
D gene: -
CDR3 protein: CASTSVRQGNTGELFF
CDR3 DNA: TGTGCCAGCACTTCGGTGAGGCAGGGGAACACCGGGGAGCTGTTTTTT

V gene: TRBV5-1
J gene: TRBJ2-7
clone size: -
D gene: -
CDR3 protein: CASSLGGLSSYEQYF
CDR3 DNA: TGCGCCAGCAGCTTGGGCGGTCTTAGCTCCTACGAGCAGTACTTC

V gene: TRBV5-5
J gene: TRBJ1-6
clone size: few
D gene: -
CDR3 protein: CASSFSGGNNSPLHF
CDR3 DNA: TGTGCCAGCAGCTTTAGTGGCGGAAATAATTCACCCCTCCACTTT